This T cell receptor (beta chain) was retrieved from a study of blood T cell repertoires in COVID-19. Study-level background: From the United States, Italy and Spain came samples of acute and convalescent COVID-19. PBMCs, B-cell-depleted T cells, or T cells provided the cDNA or gDNA that made up the material.

Participants were placed into cohorts based on the clinical history they reported. Clones were sequenced by immunoSEQ multiplex PCR, and TCRdb holds only the in-frame ones, with some missing. The table includes over 200,000 clones, around nine tenths detected once. The CDR3 spans 15 residues. The V gene's germline CDR1 is GTSNPN and CDR2 SVGIG (reference sequence). The V end was cut by 4 bases, the J end by 3 bases, with 16 bases between. The source of this sequence is a woman aged 25 to 45 who had been exposed to COVID-19. Sequencing used PBMCs or T cells enriched from blood (not recorded which). The chain links TRBV30 to TRBJ2-1, with a tentative D call TRBD2 (7 bases). CDR3 DNA sequence: TGTGCCTGGAACCTGAGGGGGACTAACTACAATGAGCAGTTCTTC. Protein product: CAWNLRGTNYNEQFF.